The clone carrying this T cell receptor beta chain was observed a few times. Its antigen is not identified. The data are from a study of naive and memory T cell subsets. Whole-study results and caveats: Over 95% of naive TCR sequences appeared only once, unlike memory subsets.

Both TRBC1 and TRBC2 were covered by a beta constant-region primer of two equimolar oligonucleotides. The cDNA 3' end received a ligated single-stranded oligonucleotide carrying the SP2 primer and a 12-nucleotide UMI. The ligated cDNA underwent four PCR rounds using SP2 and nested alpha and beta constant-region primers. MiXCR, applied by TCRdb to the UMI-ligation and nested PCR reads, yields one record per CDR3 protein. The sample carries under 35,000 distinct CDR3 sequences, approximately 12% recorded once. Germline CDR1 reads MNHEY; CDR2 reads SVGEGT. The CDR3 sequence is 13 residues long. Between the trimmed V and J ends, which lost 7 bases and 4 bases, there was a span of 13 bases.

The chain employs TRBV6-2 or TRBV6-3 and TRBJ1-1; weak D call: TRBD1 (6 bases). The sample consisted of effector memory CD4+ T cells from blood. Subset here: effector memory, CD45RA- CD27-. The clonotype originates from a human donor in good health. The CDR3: CASTNSQGTEAFF. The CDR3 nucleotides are TGTGCCAGCACCAATTCACAGGGCACTGAAGCTTTCTTT.